The 27 T cell receptor beta chains given below trace back to one sample, sequenced in a study of cytomegalovirus exposure and HLA in healthy donors. Data came from immunoSEQ multiplex PCR; TCRdb stores just in-frame clones and leaves some out. The repertoire includes around 91,000 clones, under 95% of them detected once, and about 1.1% sits in the top ten. Sequencing was carried out using PBMCs. These receptors originate from a woman younger than 45 in good health and CMV-seropositive.

The chain uses TRBV28 and TRBJ2-7; 7 bases are shared with TRBD2. Germline loops: CDR1 MDHEN, CDR2 SYDVKM. After removal of 6 bases from V and 5 bases from J, the junction contained 10 bases not matched to a gene. The CDR3 consists of 14 residues. The DNA for the CDR3 is TGTGCCAGCAGGCTGGGGCGGGAGAACCACGAGCAGTACTTC. Translated: CASRLGRENHEQYF.

V and J are TRBV11-2 and TRBJ1-1, with 7 bases fitting TRBD1. Trimming cost V 5 bases and J 4 bases; bases outside gene matches: 7. Germline CDR1 is SGHAT and CDR2 is FQNNGV. The CDR3 totals 14 residues. CDR3 DNA sequence: TGTGCCAGCAGCCCAGACAGGGTAGTCACTGAAGCTTTCTTT. Its protein product is CASSPDRVVTEAFF.

This clone was detected once. The rearrangement uses TRBV15 and TRBJ1-2; D possibly corresponds to TRBD1 (5 bases). Deletions cut 1 base from V and 6 bases from J, with 18 bases between. Looked up from germline, CDR1 is LNHNV and CDR2 is YYDKDF (reference sequence). The CDR3 has 16 residues. CDR3 in amino acids: CATSRVVFRGVDGYTF. For the CDR3, the DNA is TGTGCCACCAGCAGAGTAGTCTTTAGGGGCGTTGATGGCTACACCTTC.

The V gene is TRBV6-5, the J gene TRBJ2-7, with TRBD1 matching 9 bases. This CDR3 comprises 13 residues. In germline, CDR1 is MNHEY, CDR2 SVGAGI. J lost 5 bases, V lost 5 bases, and 4 bases had no gene match. CDR3 sequence reads: CASSNRDRDEQYF. The CDR3 DNA is TGTGCCAGCAGTAACAGGGACAGGGACGAGCAGTACTTC.

This clone appeared once. The CDR3 nucleotides read TGTGCCAGCAGTGAAGTCAGGGGGCTCACAGATACGCAGTATTTT. Its protein product is CASSEVRGLTDTQYF. The chain recombines TRBV2 with TRBJ2-3, with 8 bases fitting TRBD1. After removal of 1 base from V and 2 bases from J, the junction contained 2 bases not matched to a gene. CDR3 length: 15 amino acids. CDR1 is SNHLY, CDR2 FYNNEI, per germline.

The chain employs TRBV11-2 and TRBJ2-7; the match to TRBD2 covers 7 bases. The CDR3 extends over 14 amino acids. Germline V gene sequence: CDR1 SGHAT, CDR2 FQNNGV. V dropped 4 bases and J dropped 4; count of bases not matched to a gene: 7. The CDR3 DNA sequence: TGTGCCAGCAGCTGGACTAGTATTTCGTACGAGCAGTACTTC. As protein: CASSWTSISYEQYF.

The chain has TRBV19 and TRBJ1-5; 7 nucleotides match TRBD1. Germline V lookup: CDR1 LNHDA, CDR2 SQIVND (reference sequence). The CDR3 spans 16 residues. With 7 bases clipped from V and 4 bases from J, the junction kept 13 bases outside the gene matches. CDR3 in amino acids: CASTTNRDRANQPQHF. The CDR3 bases are TGTGCCAGTACTACAAACCGGGACAGAGCAAATCAGCCCCAGCATTTT.

The gene calls are TRBV6-5 and TRBJ2-7; D is possibly TRBD2 (5 bases). Deletions cut 2 bases from V and 1 base from J, with 9 bases between. This CDR3 is 14 amino acids long. Germline V CDR1 and CDR2: MNHEY, SVGAGI. The CDR3 DNA reads TGTGCCAGCAGTTACCGGAGGCGGTCCTACGAGCAGTACTTC. This sequence encodes CASSYRRRSYEQYF.

This chain links TRBV5-4 with TRBJ1-1; weak D call: TRBD1 (5 bases). Germline-derived CDR1 and CDR2 are SGHNT and YYREEE (reference sequence). There are 14 residues in the CDR3. V was cut by 5 bases and J by 0 bases, with 11 bases left in between. The CDR3 sequence: CASSAGLMNTEAFF. The DNA of the CDR3 is TGTGCCAGCAGTGCGGGACTCATGAACACTGAAGCTTTCTTT.

The V gene is TRBV28, the J gene TRBJ1-1; D is unclear. CDR1 and CDR2 (germline): MDHEN, SYDVKM. The CDR3 is made up of 13 amino acids. V was pared by 7 bases and J by 0 bases, with 9 bases between. CDR3 region: CASKLKLNTEAFF. The CDR3 DNA reads TGTGCCAGCAAGCTGAAGTTGAACACTGAAGCTTTCTTT.

The genes are TRBV7-3 and TRBJ2-3; 8 bases agree with TRBD2. With 2 bases clipped from V and 5 bases from J, the junction kept 3 bases outside the gene matches. This CDR3 is built from 14 residues. Germline CDR1 SGHTA, CDR2 FQGTGA. CDR3: CASSLGGRKDTQYF. Here the CDR3 DNA reads TGTGCCAGCAGCTTAGGCGGGAGGAAAGATACGCAGTATTTT. The full variable domain, with the rest looked up from reference TRBV7-3 and TRBJ2-3, is GAGVSQTPSNKVTEKGKYVELRCDPISGHTALYWYRQSLGQGPEFLIYFQGTGAADDSGLPNDRFFAVRPEGSVSTLKIQRTERGDSAVYLCASSLGGRKDTQYFGPGTRLTVL.

This chain links TRBV7-2 with TRBJ1-5; D uncertain. CDR1 and CDR2 from the germline V gene are SGHTA and FQGNSA. Trimming cost V 1 base and J 7 bases, with 8 bases left between them. CDR3 length equals 13 residues. The CDR3 DNA reads as TGTGCCAGCAGCTTAGGGTTCGGGCAGCCCCAGCATTTT. It encodes CASSLGFGQPQHF.

The gene calls are TRBV6-6 and TRBJ1-2; the D gene is possibly TRBD1 (5 bases). This CDR3 is 13 amino acids long. The germline gives CDR1 MNHNY, CDR2 SVGAGI (reference sequence). The V end lost 4 bases, the J end lost 4 bases, and 10 bases lay between the germline ends. CDR3 region: CASSFRQFYGYTF. CDR3 in DNA: TGTGCCAGCAGTTTCCGACAGTTCTATGGCTACACCTTC.

The chain carries TRBV7-3 and TRBJ2-1, with D possibly matching TRBD2 (6 bases). The germline V and J ends were trimmed by 4 bases and 10 bases, with 14 bases remaining between them. Germline lookup yields CDR1 SGHTA and CDR2 FQGTGA. The CDR3 spans 13 residues. The CDR3 bases are TGTGCCAGCAGCTCCAAACCGGAGGGGGAGCAGTTCTTC. Translation gives CASSSKPEGEQFF.

The chain combines TRBV2 with TRBJ2-7; 12 bases map to TRBD2. Germline V CDR1 and CDR2: SNHLY, FYNNEI. Trimming at V came to 8 bases and at J to 4 bases, leaving 6 bases not matched to a gene. The CDR3 consists of 14 residues. In nucleotides, the CDR3 is TGTGCCAGCGCACTAGCGGGAGGTGCTTACGAGCAGTACTTC. It is translated as CASALAGGAYEQYF.

The gene calls are TRBV27 and TRBJ2-1; 7 bases match TRBD1. The CDR3 loop spans 17 amino acids. Germline CDR1 is MNHEY and CDR2 is SMNVEV (reference sequence). With V trimmed by 6 bases and J by 2 bases, 13 bases remained unmatched. Here the CDR3 DNA reads TGTGCCAGCAGCCCCCTCCGACAGGGTGGGCCCTACAATGAGCAGTTCTTC. Protein: CASSPLRQGGPYNEQFF.

This clone was seen a single time. The genes are TRBV19 and TRBJ2-7; 7 bases are shared with TRBD1. Germline V gene sequence: CDR1 LNHDA, CDR2 SQIVND (reference sequence). CDR3 length: 13 amino acids. V gave up 1 base and J gave up 6 bases; unmatched junction bases: 3. CDR3 nucleotides: TGTGCCAGTAGTATAGCGGCAGGGGGCGAGCAGTACTTC. It codes for CASSIAAGGEQYF.

V gene TRBV7-2 combines with J gene TRBJ2-7; D possibly corresponds to TRBD2 (6 bases). Germline CDR1 SGHTA, CDR2 FQGNSA. V was clipped by 2 bases and J by 3 bases, with 17 bases between them. This CDR3 has 16 residues. CDR3 loop: CASSLIPGGIYYEQYF. The CDR3 nucleotides are TGTGCCAGCAGCTTAATCCCAGGCGGGATCTACTACGAGCAGTACTTC.

The chain employs TRBV19 and TRBJ2-5; the D gene is possibly TRBD2 (5 bases). The CDR3 length is 14 residues. V gave up 6 bases and J gave up 5 bases, with 16 bases separating them. Germline loops: CDR1 LNHDA, CDR2 SQIVND (reference sequence). CDR3: CASRPGPRGETQYF. In DNA form, the CDR3 reads TGTGCCAGTAGGCCTGGCCCTAGAGGGGAGACCCAGTACTTC.

V and J are TRBV9 and TRBJ1-5, with D uncertain. Germline V gene lookup returns CDR1 SGDLS and CDR2 YYNGEE. There are 14 residues in the CDR3. Trimming pared 0 bases from V and 0 bases from J, leaving 4 bases between. As DNA, the CDR3 is TGTGCCAGCAGCGTAGACGGTAGCAATCAGCCCCAGCATTTT. It yields the protein CASSVDGSNQPQHF.

V usage is TRBV7-2 and J usage is TRBJ1-5; 10 nucleotides agree with TRBD1. Per the germline V gene, CDR1 is SGHTA and CDR2 is FQGNSA. The CDR3 loop spans 18 amino acids. Trimming took 3 bases from V and 0 from J; bases not matched to a gene: 8. DNA of the CDR3: TGTGCCAGCAGCTTGGGGACAGGGGTCTCTTATAGCAATCAGCCCCAGCATTTT. Protein: CASSLGTGVSYSNQPQHF.

V gene TRBV30 combines with J gene TRBJ2-7; 10 bases agree with TRBD1. Germline CDR1 and CDR2: GTSNPN and SVGIG (reference sequence). With 2 bases clipped from V and 3 bases from J, the junction kept 7 bases outside the gene matches. The CDR3 extends over 15 amino acids. This CDR3 reads CAWSRRTGGGYEQYF. DNA for the CDR3: TGTGCCTGGAGTCGAAGGACAGGGGGAGGCTACGAGCAGTACTTC.

The count of this clone is one. The chain combines TRBV14 with TRBJ2-7, with TRBD2 matching 11 bases. The CDR3 extends over 15 amino acids. Germline V gene data show CDR1 as SGHDN and CDR2 as FVKESK. V shed 2 bases and J 2 bases; nucleotides not matched to a gene: 2. Here the CDR3 reads CASSQRLAGPYEQYF. CDR3 DNA: TGTGCCAGCAGCCAAAGACTAGCGGGACCCTACGAGCAGTACTTC.

The chain couples TRBV9 to TRBJ1-2, with D perhaps TRBD1 (6 bases). Germline values: CDR1 SGDLS, CDR2 YYNGEE. V lost 5 bases and J lost 8, with 16 bases in between. The CDR3 is 13 residues long. CDR3 in amino acids: CASRGWGPRGYTF. The CDR3 region has the DNA TGTGCCAGCAGGGGTTGGGGGCCGAGGGGCTACACCTTC.

This clone was counted once. The chain joins TRBV4-3 to TRBJ2-7, with 9 bases matching TRBD2. V shed 2 bases, J shed 3 bases, and the junction held 5 bases outside the gene matches. The CDR3 is 15 amino acids. Per germline, CDR1 LGHNA and CDR2 YSLEER. CDR3 loop: CASSQIAGVVYEQYF. DNA of the CDR3: TGCGCCAGCAGCCAAATAGCGGGGGTTGTCTACGAGCAGTACTTC.

The chain is built from TRBV28 and TRBJ2-2, with 8 bases fitting TRBD2. This CDR3 spans 16 amino acids. With 6 bases clipped from V and 8 bases from J, the junction kept 14 bases outside the gene matches. Germline V gene sequence: CDR1 MDHEN, CDR2 SYDVKM. For the CDR3, the DNA is TGTGCCAGCAGCCCTGAAATGAGCGGGAGATCTGGGGAGCTGTTTTTT. Protein product: CASSPEMSGRSGELFF.

V gene TRBV10-3 combines with J gene TRBJ2-1; TRBD2 aligns across 13 bases. Germline V gene sequence: CDR1 ENHRY, CDR2 SYGVKD. Losses at the gene ends were 5 bases for V and 12 bases for J; bases not matched to a gene: 7. CDR3 size: 14 residues. CDR3 nucleotide sequence: TGTGCCATCAGTCCTGGACTAGCGGGAGTAATGCAGTTCTTC. It codes for CAISPGLAGVMQFF.